The rows below give T cell receptor beta chains drawn from one sample of a study of blood T cell repertoires in COVID-19. Generated by immunoSEQ multiplex PCR, the TCRdb table keeps only in-frame clones and is missing some. The sample lists about 170,000 clones, 85% occurring once. Sequencing used peripheral blood. These receptors were obtained from a woman older than 75 with COVID-19, enrolled during active disease. The CDR3 runs from the conserved cysteine through the conserved F or W. Each record gives: D gene, V gene, clone size, J gene, CDR3 DNA, CDR3 protein. A D gene is named only where the DNA matches it firmly. For some rows the clone size is stated as once, few or many, or as a class when expanded; others skip it.

d_gene: -
v_gene: TRBV18
abundance: -
j_gene: TRBJ1-2
CDR3nt: TGTGCCAGCTCACGGTCCCAGACAGAGAACTATGGCTACACCTTC
CDR3aa: CASSRSQTENYGYTF

d_gene: TRBD1
v_gene: TRBV28
abundance: -
j_gene: TRBJ2-3
CDR3nt: TGTGCCAGCAGTTATTGGGACAGCAGCACAGATACGCAGTATTTT
CDR3aa: CASSYWDSSTDTQYF

d_gene: TRBD1
v_gene: TRBV7-8
abundance: -
j_gene: TRBJ2-3
CDR3nt: TGTGCCAGCAGCCCAGCCTCCCACAGGGGGTTACGCACAGATACGCAGTATTTT
CDR3aa: CASSPASHRGLRTDTQYF

d_gene: TRBD2
v_gene: TRBV10-3
abundance: -
j_gene: TRBJ2-2
CDR3nt: TGTGCCATCAGTGACTTAGCGGGGACCGGGGAGCTGTTTTTT
CDR3aa: CAISDLAGTGELFF

d_gene: -
v_gene: TRBV6-4
abundance: -
j_gene: TRBJ1-6
CDR3nt: TGTGCCAGCAGCAGTGTCTTTCAGGGAAGCTCCTATAATTCACCCCTCCACTTT
CDR3aa: CASSSVFQGSSYNSPLHF

d_gene: TRBD2
v_gene: TRBV9
abundance: -
j_gene: TRBJ2-1
CDR3nt: TGTGCCAGCAGCGTAGGGGCTAGCGGGAGCAATGAGCAGTTCTTC
CDR3aa: CASSVGASGSNEQFF

d_gene: -
v_gene: TRBV19
abundance: -
j_gene: TRBJ1-1
CDR3nt: TGTGCCAGTCAGAGCCGGCCCGGGACAAATAACACTGAAGCTTTCTTT
CDR3aa: CASQSRPGTNNTEAFF

d_gene: TRBD1
v_gene: TRBV14
abundance: once
j_gene: TRBJ1-2
CDR3nt: TGTGCCAGCAGCCTCGGACAGGGAGGCTACACCTTC
CDR3aa: CASSLGQGGYTF

d_gene: -
v_gene: TRBV10-1
abundance: -
j_gene: TRBJ2-7
CDR3nt: TGCGCCAAAGGAACAGTATCGGTGGGCTACGAGCAGTACTTC
CDR3aa: CAKGTVSVGYEQYF

d_gene: TRBD1
v_gene: TRBV19
abundance: -
j_gene: TRBJ1-3
CDR3nt: TGTGCCAGTACGACCAGGACAGGCCCTGGAAACACCATATATTTT
CDR3aa: CASTTRTGPGNTIYF

d_gene: TRBD2
v_gene: TRBV7-3
abundance: few
j_gene: TRBJ2-7
CDR3nt: TGTGCCAGCAGCCAAGACGGCGGGGGTGACTCCTACGAGCAGTACTTC
CDR3aa: CASSQDGGGDSYEQYF

d_gene: -
v_gene: TRBV2
abundance: -
j_gene: TRBJ1-1
CDR3nt: TGTGCCAGCAGGGCCTCAGAGGTAACTGAAGCTTTCTTT
CDR3aa: CASRASEVTEAFF

d_gene: -
v_gene: TRBV6-5
abundance: -
j_gene: TRBJ1-5
CDR3nt: TGTGCCAGCAGCCAGATTGCTCAGCCCCAGCATTTT
CDR3aa: CASSQIAQPQHF

d_gene: -
v_gene: TRBV5-4
abundance: -
j_gene: TRBJ2-5
CDR3nt: TGTGCCAGCAGCTTGGACTGGCAAGAGACCCAGTACTTC
CDR3aa: CASSLDWQETQYF

d_gene: TRBD1
v_gene: TRBV2
abundance: -
j_gene: TRBJ1-3
CDR3nt: TGTGCCAGCAAAACCGGGACAGCTGGAAACACCATATATTTT
CDR3aa: CASKTGTAGNTIYF

d_gene: TRBD2
v_gene: TRBV11-2
abundance: -
j_gene: TRBJ2-2
CDR3nt: TGTGCCAGCAGCTTTTCAGCGGGGGGGCCGGGAAACACCGGGGAGCTGTTTTTT
CDR3aa: CASSFSAGGPGNTGELFF

d_gene: TRBD1
v_gene: TRBV7-3
abundance: -
j_gene: TRBJ2-1
CDR3nt: TGTGCCAGCAGCCCAGGGACAGCAGGAAATGAGCAGTTCTTC
CDR3aa: CASSPGTAGNEQFF

d_gene: -
v_gene: TRBV6-6
abundance: once
j_gene: TRBJ1-5
CDR3nt: TGTGCCAGCGGGCCAGAATATAGCAATCAGCCCCAGCATTTT
CDR3aa: CASGPEYSNQPQHF

d_gene: -
v_gene: TRBV9
abundance: -
j_gene: TRBJ1-3
CDR3nt: TGTGCCAGCACCTCCGGGGGGAGGTCCTCTGGAAACACCATATATTTT
CDR3aa: CASTSGGRSSGNTIYF

d_gene: -
v_gene: TRBV9
abundance: -
j_gene: TRBJ2-3
CDR3nt: TGTGCCAGCAGCGTAGGGGGAGTGGGAGGAGATACGCAGTATTTT
CDR3aa: CASSVGGVGGDTQYF

d_gene: -
v_gene: TRBV5-4
abundance: -
j_gene: TRBJ2-4
CDR3nt: TGTGCCAGCAGCCAAACCCGGGGGTCCAGGGACATTCAGTACTTC
CDR3aa: CASSQTRGSRDIQYF

d_gene: TRBD1
v_gene: TRBV25-1
abundance: -
j_gene: TRBJ2-1
CDR3nt: TGTGCCAGCTCCCGAGACAGGGGGACCTACAATGAGCAGTTCTTC
CDR3aa: CASSRDRGTYNEQFF